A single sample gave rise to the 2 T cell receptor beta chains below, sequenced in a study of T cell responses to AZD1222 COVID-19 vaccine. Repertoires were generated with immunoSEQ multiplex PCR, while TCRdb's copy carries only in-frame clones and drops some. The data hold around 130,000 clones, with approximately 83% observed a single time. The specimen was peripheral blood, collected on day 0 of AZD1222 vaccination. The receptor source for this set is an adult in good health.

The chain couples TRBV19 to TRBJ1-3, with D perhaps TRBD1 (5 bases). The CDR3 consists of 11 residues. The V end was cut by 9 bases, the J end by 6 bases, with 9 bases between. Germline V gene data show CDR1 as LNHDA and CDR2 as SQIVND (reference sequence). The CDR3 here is CASRGANTIYF. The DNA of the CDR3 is TGTGCCAGCAGAGGGGCAAACACCATATATTTT.

CDR3: CAWSATGTSGTGELFF. CDR3 nucleotide sequence: TGTGCCTGGAGTGCTACCGGGACTAGCGGGACCGGGGAGCTGTTTTTT. The chain recombines TRBV30 with TRBJ2-2; TRBD2 matches at 12 bases. The CDR3 covers 16 residues. Losses at the gene ends were 1 base for V and 5 bases for J; bases not matched to a gene: 5. The germline V gene has CDR1 GTSNPN and CDR2 SVGIG (reference sequence).